The TCR beta chain described here comes from a study of T cells after yellow fever vaccination. Points from the study as a whole: Reappearance after the booster was observed for most primary-vaccination clones (roughly 97% CD4, about 85% CD8).

Concerning this clonotype: The antigen is not known.

Each CDR3 protein gets one entry after TCRdb re-called the 5' RACE reads with MiXCR. The sample lists about 400,000 distinct CDR3 sequences, 6.2% occurring once. Trimming took off 7 bases at V and 7 bases at J, with 17 bases between the two ends. The CDR3 consists of 13 residues. The clonotype originates from a man younger than 45 who received the YFV17D yellow fever vaccine. The sample consisted of PBMCs, taken 5 days after the yellow fever booster vaccination. V usage is TRBV12-3 or TRBV12-4 and J usage is TRBJ2-7; D perhaps matches TRBD2 (5 bases). The CDR3 is CASNHDYPGEQYF. DNA for the CDR3: TGTGCCAGCAACCACGACTACCCTGGTGAGCAGTACTTC.